The 8 T cell receptor beta chains in this list originate from one sample, sequenced in a study of T cells in Graves' hyperthyroidism and ophthalmopathy. RNA transcripts served as the template for amplifying TCR beta CDR3 regions. Researchers ran a first-round RT-PCR on the TCR CDR3 using the HTBI primer set. TCRdb re-called the multiplex PCR reads through MiXCR, storing one row per CDR3 protein. The sample gives more than 500,000 distinct CDR3 sequences, 13% to 15% of which show up once; more than 11% is in the top ten. Specimen: blood. The source is a middle-aged woman with Graves' hyperthyroidism.

This clonotype has a handful of counts. The chain combines TRBV27 with TRBJ1-1, with 9 bases fitting TRBD1. The CDR3 covers 16 residues. J was trimmed by 0 bases and V by 6 bases; bases with no gene match: 8. The germline CDR1 and CDR2 sequences are MNHEY and SMNVEV (reference sequence). CDR3 nucleotides: TGTGCCAGCAGCTCGGACAGGGGACTACTGAACACTGAAGCTTTCTTT. It codes for CASSSDRGLLNTEAFF.

This clonotype was seen a few times. The genes are TRBV30 and TRBJ2-7, with a weak D call TRBD1 (6 bases). The ends were cut back, 4 bases at V and 3 bases at J, with 13 bases in the middle. Germline CDR1 GTSNPN, CDR2 SVGIG (reference sequence). The CDR3 runs 13 residues. The CDR3 protein is CAWTLQGDYEQYF. CDR3 coding DNA: TGTGCCTGGACGTTACAGGGAGACTACGAGCAGTACTTC.

This clonotype was counted many times. V is TRBV29-1 and J is TRBJ2-7; D is possibly TRBD1 or TRBD2 (5 bases each). The V and J ends lost 6 bases and 6 bases respectively, with 12 bases between them. CDR3 length equals 11 residues. Germline-derived CDR1 and CDR2 are SQVTM and ANQGSEA. CDR3 sequence: CSVGTGREQYF. CDR3 in DNA: TGCAGCGTCGGGACCGGGCGCGAGCAGTACTTC.

This clonotype was seen ten or more times. The chain is built from TRBV7-9 and TRBJ2-5; 9 nucleotides line up with TRBD2. Germline values: CDR1 SEHNR, CDR2 FQNEAQ (reference sequence). The CDR3 extends over 14 amino acids. The ends lost 3 bases at V and 4 bases at J; junction bases unmatched: 3. The CDR3 sequence: CASSFLAGRETQYF. Written as DNA, the CDR3 is TGTGCCAGCAGCTTCCTAGCGGGAAGAGAGACCCAGTACTTC.

There are a few counts of this clonotype. The rearrangement uses TRBV20-1 and TRBJ1-6; tentative D call: TRBD1 (6 bases). From germline, CDR1 is DFQATT and CDR2 SNEGSKA (reference sequence). CDR3 length equals 13 residues. Trimming took 3 bases from V and 9 from J, leaving 12 bases between them. The DNA of the CDR3 is TGCAGTGCTAGCCTGGGGGCAATTTCACCCCTCCACTTT. It specifies CSASLGAISPLHF.

This clonotype was detected only a few times. V gene TRBV6-1 combines with J gene TRBJ1-5; D is uncertain. Trimming shortened V by 7 bases and J by 6 bases, and 10 bases separated the two germline ends. Germline V CDR1 and CDR2: MNHNS, SASEGT. This CDR3 comprises 12 residues. DNA of the CDR3: TGTGCCAGCATAGGCGCTGCTCAGCCCCAGCATTTT. Its translation: CASIGAAQPQHF.

This clonotype was observed many times. This chain's CDR3 is CSARAGTSGYNEQFF. CDR3 sequence (DNA): TGCAGTGCTAGAGCCGGGACTAGCGGATACAATGAGCAGTTCTTC. The rearrangement joins TRBV20-1 to TRBJ2-1, with 11 bases matching TRBD2. With V trimmed by 1 base and J by 4 bases, 3 bases remained unmatched. Germline lookup yields CDR1 DFQATT and CDR2 SNEGSKA (reference sequence). The CDR3 runs 15 residues.

This clonotype was counted at least ten times. V and J are TRBV2 and TRBJ2-7; 9 positions match TRBD1. Germline CDR1 SNHLY, CDR2 FYNNEI. J was trimmed by 2 bases and V by 4 bases; bases with no gene match: 6. The CDR3 extends over 15 amino acids. The CDR3 DNA reads as TGTGCCAGCAGTGCCGGGACAGGGAGGACCTACGAGCAGTACTTC. It encodes CASSAGTGRTYEQYF.